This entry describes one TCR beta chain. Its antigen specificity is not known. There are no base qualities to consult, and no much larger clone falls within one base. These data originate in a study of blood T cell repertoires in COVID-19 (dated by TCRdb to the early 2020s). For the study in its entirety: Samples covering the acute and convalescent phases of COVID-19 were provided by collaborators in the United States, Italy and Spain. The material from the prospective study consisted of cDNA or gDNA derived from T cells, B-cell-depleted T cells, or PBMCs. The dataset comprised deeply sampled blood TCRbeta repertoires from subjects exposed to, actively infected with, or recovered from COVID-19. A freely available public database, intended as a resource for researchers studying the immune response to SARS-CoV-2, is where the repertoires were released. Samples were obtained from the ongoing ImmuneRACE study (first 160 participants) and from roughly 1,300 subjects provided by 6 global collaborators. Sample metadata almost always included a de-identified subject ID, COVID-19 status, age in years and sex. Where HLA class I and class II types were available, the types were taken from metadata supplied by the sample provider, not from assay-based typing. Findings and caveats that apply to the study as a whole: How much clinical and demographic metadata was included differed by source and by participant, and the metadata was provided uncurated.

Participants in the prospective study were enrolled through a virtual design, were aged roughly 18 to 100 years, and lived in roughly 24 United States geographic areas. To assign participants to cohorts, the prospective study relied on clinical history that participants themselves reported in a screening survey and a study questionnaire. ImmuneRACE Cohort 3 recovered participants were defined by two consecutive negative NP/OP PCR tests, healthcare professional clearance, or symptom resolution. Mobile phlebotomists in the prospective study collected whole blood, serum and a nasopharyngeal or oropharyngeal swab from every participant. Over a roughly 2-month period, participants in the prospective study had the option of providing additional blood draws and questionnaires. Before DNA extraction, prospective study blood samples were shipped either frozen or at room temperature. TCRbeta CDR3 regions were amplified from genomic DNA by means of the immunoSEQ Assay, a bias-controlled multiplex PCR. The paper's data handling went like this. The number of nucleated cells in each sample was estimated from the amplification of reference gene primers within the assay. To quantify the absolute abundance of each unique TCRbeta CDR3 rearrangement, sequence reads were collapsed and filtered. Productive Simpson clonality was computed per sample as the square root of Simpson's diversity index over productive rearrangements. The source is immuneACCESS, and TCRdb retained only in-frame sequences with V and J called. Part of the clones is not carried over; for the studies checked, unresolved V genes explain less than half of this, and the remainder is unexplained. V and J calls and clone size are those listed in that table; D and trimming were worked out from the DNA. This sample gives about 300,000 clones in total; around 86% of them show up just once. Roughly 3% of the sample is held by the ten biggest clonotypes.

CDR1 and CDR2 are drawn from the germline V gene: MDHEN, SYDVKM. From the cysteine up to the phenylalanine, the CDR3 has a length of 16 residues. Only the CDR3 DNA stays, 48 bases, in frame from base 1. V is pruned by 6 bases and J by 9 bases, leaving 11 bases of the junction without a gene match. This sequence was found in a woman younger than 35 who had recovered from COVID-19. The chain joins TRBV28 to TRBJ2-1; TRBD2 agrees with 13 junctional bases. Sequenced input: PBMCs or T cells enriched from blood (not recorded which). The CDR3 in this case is CASRGLAGRGSAEQFF. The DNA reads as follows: TGTGCCAGCAGGGGACTAGCGGGAAGGGGATCGGCTGAGCAGTTCTTC.